The present T cell receptor beta chain was sequenced within a study of T cells after yellow fever vaccination (dated 2019 in TCRdb). Describing the broader study: The SMART-Seq v4 Ultra Low Input RNA kit was used to prepare libraries from fractions with low cell numbers. Bulk PBMC replicates and cell subsets were isolated from blood drawn at multiple timepoints before and after both primary and secondary immunization. Bulk TCR alpha and beta repertoires were sequenced longitudinally to track T-cell clones before and after primary and booster YFV17D yellow fever vaccination. Two healthy male donors made up the cohort, one aged 18 to 29 years and the other aged 30 to 39 years.

This clonotype was seen at least ten times. No antigen is known for it. Base qualities are not recorded, but no much larger clone differs from it by a single base. The research as a whole found: After the booster, most clones that had expanded after primary vaccination were detected again (approximately 95% of CD4 and 88% of CD8), suggesting broad maintenance of memory. The study included only two donors, which limits how far the findings can be generalized. Compared with the primary T-cell response, the secondary T-cell response was weaker but faster, peaking on day 5 rather than day 15. A small fraction of clonotypes showed up in both the CD4 and CD8 compartments, probably as a result of convergent recombination. FACS-sorted repertoires could contain abundant contaminating clonotypes from the bulk population, so computational filtering was required.

The instrument was an Illumina NovaSeq 6000. TCR cDNA was made using 5'RACE template switching, a step that added a universal primer site and unique molecular identifiers. Priming of cDNA synthesis was performed from both the TCR alpha and TCR beta constant segments. Libraries were amplified in two PCR steps, with sample barcodes and sequencing adapters added in the second step. Sequencing of libraries was performed on Illumina HiSeq 2500 (2x100 bp) or NovaSeq (2x150 bp). Per the original workflow: MIGEC was used to demultiplex reads and collapse the reads into UMI consensus sequences, and MiXCR was used for V(D)J alignment. Vaccine-responding clonotypes were defined with edgeR using replicate PBMC samples, requiring FDR below 0.01 and a log2 fold change above 5 up to day 15. Each bulk clonotype received a CD4 or CD8 identity based on whether the sequenced CD4 or CD8 repertoire contained that clonotype at higher abundance. Using fastp at Q25 and MiXCR, TCRdb reprocessed the public reads and kept productive beta chains. Rows are unified per CDR3 protein, each entry keeping the most common DNA and genes. The V and J calls and clone size come from TCRdb's table, not from the authors' own analysis. The sample records about 220,000 distinct CDR3 sequences, roughly 3% of which are singletons. The ten largest clones represent 2.5% to 3.5% of the sample.

The treatment or condition label of this sample denotes: live attenuated yellow fever vaccine strain. A standard Ficoll-Paque protocol was used to isolate PBMCs from peripheral blood. Dynabeads CD4 and CD8 positive selection kits were used to isolate CD4 and CD8 T-cell fractions. RNA was extracted with TriZol from bulk PBMCs, CD4 and CD8 fractions, and dextramer-positive and dextramer-negative fractions. From its cysteine to its phenylalanine, the CDR3 spans 17 amino acids. Just the 51-base CDR3 DNA is kept, in frame starting at base 1. V and J are truncated by 2 bases and 0 bases respectively, leaving an intervening sequence of 16 bases.

This specimen consisted of CD4+ T cells sorted from PBMCs, obtained 10 days after the yellow fever booster vaccination. The chain is encoded by TRBV12-3 or TRBV12-4 joined to TRBJ1-2; 5 matching bases give a weak D call of TRBD1. The receptor was derived from a man aged 18 to 30 who received the YFV17D yellow fever vaccine. The CDR3 in this case is CASSLLGGSPSNYGYTF. The DNA sequence is given as TGTGCCAGCAGTTTATTGGGGGGGTCCCCCTCTAACTATGGCTACACCTTC.